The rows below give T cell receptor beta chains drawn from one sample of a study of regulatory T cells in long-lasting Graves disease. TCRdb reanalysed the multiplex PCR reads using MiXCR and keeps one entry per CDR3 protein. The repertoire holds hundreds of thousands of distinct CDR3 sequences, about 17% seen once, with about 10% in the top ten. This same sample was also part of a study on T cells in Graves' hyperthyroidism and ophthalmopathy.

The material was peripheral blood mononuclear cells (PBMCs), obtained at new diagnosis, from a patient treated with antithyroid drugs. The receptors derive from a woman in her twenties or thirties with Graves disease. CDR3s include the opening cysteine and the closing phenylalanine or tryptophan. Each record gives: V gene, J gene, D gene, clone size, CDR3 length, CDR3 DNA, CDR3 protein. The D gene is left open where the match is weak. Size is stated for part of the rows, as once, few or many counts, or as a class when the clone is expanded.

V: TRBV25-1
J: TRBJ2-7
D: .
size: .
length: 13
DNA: TGTGCCAGCAGTGTGGGACTCGGCTACGAGCAGTACTTC
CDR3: CASSVGLGYEQYF

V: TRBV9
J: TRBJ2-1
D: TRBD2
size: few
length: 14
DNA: TGTGCCAGCAGCGTAGAAGGACTAGGGAATGAGCAGTTCTTC
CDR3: CASSVEGLGNEQFF

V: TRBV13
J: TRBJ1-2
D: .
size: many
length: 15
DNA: TGTGCCAGCAGCCGCCTGGGGCAGGGCTTCTTACGCTACACCTTC
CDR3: CASSRLGQGFLRYTF

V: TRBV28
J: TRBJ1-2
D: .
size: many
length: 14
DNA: TGTGCCAGCAGTTTTACCCTCATCCGTTATGGCTACACCTTC
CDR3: CASSFTLIRYGYTF

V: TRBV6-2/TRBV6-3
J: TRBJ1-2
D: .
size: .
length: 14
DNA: TGTGCCAGCAGTTCCCAGGGAGGGCCATATGGCTACACCTTC
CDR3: CASSSQGGPYGYTF

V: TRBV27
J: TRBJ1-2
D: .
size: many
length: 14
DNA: TGTGCAAGCACCTCCGGCGAGGCTAACAATGGCTACACCTTC
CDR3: CASTSGEANNGYTF

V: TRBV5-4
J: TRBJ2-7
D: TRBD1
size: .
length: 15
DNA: TGTGCCAGCAGCTTGCAGGACAGGGGGAACTACGAGCAGTACTTC
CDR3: CASSLQDRGNYEQYF

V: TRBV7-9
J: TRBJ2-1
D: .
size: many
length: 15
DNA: TGTGCCAGCAGCTTCTTCGGGAGACCCGACAATGAGCAGTTCTTC
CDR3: CASSFFGRPDNEQFF

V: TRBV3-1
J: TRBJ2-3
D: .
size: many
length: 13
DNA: TGTGCCAGCAGCCAAGGAGGAGGGGATACGCAGTATTTT
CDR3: CASSQGGGDTQYF

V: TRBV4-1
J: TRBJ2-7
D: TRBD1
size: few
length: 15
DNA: TGCGCCAGCAGCCAGGGGACAGATAGCTCCTACGAGCAGTACTTC
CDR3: CASSQGTDSSYEQYF

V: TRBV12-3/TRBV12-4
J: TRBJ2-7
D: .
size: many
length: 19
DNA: TGTGCCAGCAGGGGTCAGGGCGGCGTCTTCGAAAAGAGCTCCTACGAGCAGTACTTC
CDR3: CASRGQGGVFEKSSYEQYF

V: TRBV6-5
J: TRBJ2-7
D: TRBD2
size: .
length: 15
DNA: TGTGCCAGCAGTTACAAGCGGGAGGGATTCTACGAGCAGTACTTC
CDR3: CASSYKREGFYEQYF

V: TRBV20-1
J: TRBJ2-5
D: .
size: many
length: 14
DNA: TGCAGTGCTAGAGATCCCGGTATCCAAGAGACCCAGTACTTC
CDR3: CSARDPGIQETQYF

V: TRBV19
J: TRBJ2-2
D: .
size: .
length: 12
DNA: TGTGCCAGTAGTATTTGGACCGGGGAGCTGTTTTTT
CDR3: CASSIWTGELFF

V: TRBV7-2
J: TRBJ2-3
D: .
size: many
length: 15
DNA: TGTGCCAGCACCCAATCAAGGGGGAGGACAGATACGCAGTATTTT
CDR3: CASTQSRGRTDTQYF

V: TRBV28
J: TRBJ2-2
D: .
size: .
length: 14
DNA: TGTGCCAGCAGGTTGCCGGGGGCAACCGGGGAGCTGTTTTTT
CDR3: CASRLPGATGELFF

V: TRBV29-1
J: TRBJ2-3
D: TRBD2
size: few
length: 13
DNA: TGCAGCGTTACTAGCGGGAGCACAGATACGCAGTATTTT
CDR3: CSVTSGSTDTQYF

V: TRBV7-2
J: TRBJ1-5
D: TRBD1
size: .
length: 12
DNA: TGTGCCAGCAGCCCCGGGACAGGGATCCAGCATTTT
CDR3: CASSPGTGIQHF

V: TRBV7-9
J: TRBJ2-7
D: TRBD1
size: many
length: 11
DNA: TGTGCCAGCAGCCTAGGACAGGTCCAGTACTTC
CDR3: CASSLGQVQYF

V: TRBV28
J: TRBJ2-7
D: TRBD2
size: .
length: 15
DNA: TGTGCCAGCAGCGAGCGTAGCGGGAGCTCCTACGAGCAGTACTTC
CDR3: CASSERSGSSYEQYF

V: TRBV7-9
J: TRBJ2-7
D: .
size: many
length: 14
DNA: TGTGCCAGCAGCTTGAGACAGGAGTCCTACGAGCAGTACTTC
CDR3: CASSLRQESYEQYF

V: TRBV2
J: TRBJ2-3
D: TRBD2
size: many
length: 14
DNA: TGTGCCAGTTTAGCGGGAGTTAGCACAGATACGCAGTATTTT
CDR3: CASLAGVSTDTQYF

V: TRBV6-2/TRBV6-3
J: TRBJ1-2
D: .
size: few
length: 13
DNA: TGTGCCAGCACCCGTGCGGGGAACTATGGCTACACCTTC
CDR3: CASTRAGNYGYTF

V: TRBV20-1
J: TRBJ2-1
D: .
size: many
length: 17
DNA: TGCAGTGCTAGAGATCGAGGTTTGGAGACGGGGTACAATGAGCAGTTCTTC
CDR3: CSARDRGLETGYNEQFF

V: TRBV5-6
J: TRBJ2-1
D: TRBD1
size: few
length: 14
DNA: TGTGCCAGCAGCTTGATAGGGGGCATAAATGAGCAGTTCTTC
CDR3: CASSLIGGINEQFF

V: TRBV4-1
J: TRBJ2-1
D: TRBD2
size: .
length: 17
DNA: TGCGCCAGCAGCTTGCACTATGGGGGACTAGCGGGATCTGAGCAGTTCTTC
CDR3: CASSLHYGGLAGSEQFF

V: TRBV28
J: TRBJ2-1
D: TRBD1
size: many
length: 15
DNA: TGTGCCAGTCTGGGGACAGGGAGCTCCTACAATGAGCAGTTCTTC
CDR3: CASLGTGSSYNEQFF

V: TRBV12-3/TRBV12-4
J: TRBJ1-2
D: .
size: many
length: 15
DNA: TGTGCCAGCAGTTTTAGTCGAAGGGGAGGTTATGGCTACACCTTC
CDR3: CASSFSRRGGYGYTF

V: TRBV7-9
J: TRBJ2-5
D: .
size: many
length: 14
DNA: TGTGCCAGCAGCTTAGAGACAGGCAAAGAGACCCAGTACTTC
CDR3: CASSLETGKETQYF

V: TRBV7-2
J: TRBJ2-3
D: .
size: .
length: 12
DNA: TGTGCCAGCAACTTAGGGCCAGATACGCAGTATTTT
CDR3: CASNLGPDTQYF

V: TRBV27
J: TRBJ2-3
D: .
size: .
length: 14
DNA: TGTGCCAGCAGCCTTAGGCCCCCGACAGATACGCAGTATTTT
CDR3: CASSLRPPTDTQYF

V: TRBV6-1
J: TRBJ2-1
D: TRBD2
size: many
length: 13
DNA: TGTGCCAGCAGGCCGGGACTAGCGTTTGAGCAGTTCTTC
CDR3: CASRPGLAFEQFF

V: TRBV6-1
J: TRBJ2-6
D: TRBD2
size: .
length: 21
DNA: TGTGCCAGCACCCCACGAGTTGCTACTAGCGGGATTCGGCCTGGGGCCAACGTCCTGACTTTC
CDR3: CASTPRVATSGIRPGANVLTF

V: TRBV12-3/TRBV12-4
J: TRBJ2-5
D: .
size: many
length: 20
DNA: TGTGCCAGCAGTCCCCACTTACGGGAGTATGGAAAAGGTGGCGGAGAGACCCAGTACTTC
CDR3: CASSPHLREYGKGGGETQYF

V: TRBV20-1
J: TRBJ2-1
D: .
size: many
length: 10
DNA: TGCAGTACAAAGCGCGATGAGCAGTTCTTC
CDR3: CSTKRDEQFF

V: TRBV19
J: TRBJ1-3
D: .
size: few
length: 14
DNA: TGTGCCAGTAGTACGGCAGACTCTGGAAACACCATATATTTT
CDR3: CASSTADSGNTIYF

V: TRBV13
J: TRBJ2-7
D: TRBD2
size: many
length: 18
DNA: TGTGCCAGCAGCCGCGGGACATCGGGACTAGCGGGAAGCTACGAGCAGTACTTC
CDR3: CASSRGTSGLAGSYEQYF

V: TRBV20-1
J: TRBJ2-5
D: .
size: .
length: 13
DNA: TGCAGTGCTAGGACGGGGCTAAGAGAGACCCAGTACTTC
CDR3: CSARTGLRETQYF

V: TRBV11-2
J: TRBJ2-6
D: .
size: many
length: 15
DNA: TGTGCCAGCAGCGGAATCAGGGTGTTGGGCAACGTCCTGACTTTC
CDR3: CASSGIRVLGNVLTF

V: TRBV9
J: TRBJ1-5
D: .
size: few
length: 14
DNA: TGTGCCAGCAGCGTAGGAGGGGAGGGTCAGCCCCAGCATTTT
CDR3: CASSVGGEGQPQHF

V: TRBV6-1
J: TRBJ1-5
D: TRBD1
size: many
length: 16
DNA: TGTGCCAGCAGTGCGCTGGGACAGCTACTCAATCAGCCCCAGCATTTT
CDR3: CASSALGQLLNQPQHF

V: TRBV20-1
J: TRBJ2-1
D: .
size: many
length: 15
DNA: TGCAGTTTTAGGACTCCCCCGGATGGAACGGGAGAGCAGTTCTTC
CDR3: CSFRTPPDGTGEQFF

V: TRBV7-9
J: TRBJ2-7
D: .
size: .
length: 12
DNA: TGTGCCAGCAGCTTTGATTTTAGGGAGCAGTACTTC
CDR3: CASSFDFREQYF

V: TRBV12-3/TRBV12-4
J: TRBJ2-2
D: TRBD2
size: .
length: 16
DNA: TGTGCCAGCAGCGGGACTAGCGGGAGGGCCGCAGGGGAGCTGTTTTTT
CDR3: CASSGTSGRAAGELFF

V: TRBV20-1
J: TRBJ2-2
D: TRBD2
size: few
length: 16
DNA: TGCAGCGCGTCCCCACTAGCGGGAGTGATTGCCGGGGAGCTGTTTTTT
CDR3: CSASPLAGVIAGELFF

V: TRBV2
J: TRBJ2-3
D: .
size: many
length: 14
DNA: TGTGCCAGCAGTCTCGGGACCCTCGGGGATACGCAGTATTTT
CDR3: CASSLGTLGDTQYF

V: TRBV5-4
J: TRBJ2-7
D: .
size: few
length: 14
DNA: TGTGCCAGCAGCCCGGGGGCGACGGGGTACGAGCAGTACTTC
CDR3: CASSPGATGYEQYF

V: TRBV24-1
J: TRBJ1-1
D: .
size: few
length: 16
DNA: TGTGCCACCAGTGTTCGACAGAAGATCATGAACACTGAAGCTTTCTTT
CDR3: CATSVRQKIMNTEAFF

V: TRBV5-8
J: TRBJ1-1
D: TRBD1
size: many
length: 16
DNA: TGTGCCAGCACCAACCCGCGATCGGACAGGGCGAGTGAAGCTTTCTTT
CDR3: CASTNPRSDRASEAFF

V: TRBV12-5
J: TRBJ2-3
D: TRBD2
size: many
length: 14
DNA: TGTGCTAGTGGTTTGGGCGGGAGTCCAGATACGCAGTATTTT
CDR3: CASGLGGSPDTQYF

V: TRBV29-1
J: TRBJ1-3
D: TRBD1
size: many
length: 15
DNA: TGCAGCGTTGGGACAGGGTCCTTGGCTGGAAACACCATATATTTT
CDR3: CSVGTGSLAGNTIYF

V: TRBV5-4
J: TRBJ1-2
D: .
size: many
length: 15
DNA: TGTGCCAGCAGCTTGGGCGGGTTCGATAGCTATGGCTACACCTTC
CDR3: CASSLGGFDSYGYTF

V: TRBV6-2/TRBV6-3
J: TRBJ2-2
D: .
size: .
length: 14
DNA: TGTGCCAGCAGTTACGGCGCAGGGGCCGGGGAGCTGTTTTTT
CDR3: CASSYGAGAGELFF

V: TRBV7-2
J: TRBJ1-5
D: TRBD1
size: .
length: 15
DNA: TGTGCCAGCAGCTCTGGCGGACAGGGAGGTCAGCCCCAGCATTTT
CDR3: CASSSGGQGGQPQHF

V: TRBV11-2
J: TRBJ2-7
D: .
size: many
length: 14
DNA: TGCGCCAGCAGCCAAGCGACCGGGGACTACGAGCAGTACTTC
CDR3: CASSQATGDYEQYF

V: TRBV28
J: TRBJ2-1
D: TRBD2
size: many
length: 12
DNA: TGTGCCAGCAGTGGCACGGGAGGGGAGCAGTTCTTC
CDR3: CASSGTGGEQFF

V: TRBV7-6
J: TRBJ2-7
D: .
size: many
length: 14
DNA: TGTGCCAGCAGCTTAGGGGTAGATAAGAACGAGCAGTACTTC
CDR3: CASSLGVDKNEQYF

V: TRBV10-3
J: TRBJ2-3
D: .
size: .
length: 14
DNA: TGTGCCATCAGTGAGGCCGGGAATACAGATACGCAGTATTTT
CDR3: CAISEAGNTDTQYF